A selection of T cell receptor beta chains follows, all from one sample in a study of siplizumab effects on memory and regulatory T cells. Assay used: immunoSEQ multiplex PCR; TCRdb lists only in-frame clones, some missing. The table lists over 85,000 clones, 94% of them singletons. Sequences were obtained from non-Treg CD4+ T cells sorted from blood. These receptors were obtained from a human donor in good health. Both conserved end residues are part of each CDR3. Each record gives: clone size, V gene, D gene, J gene, CDR3 DNA, CDR3 protein. A D gene is named only where the DNA matches it firmly. The size field is filled for only some rows; it gives once, few, many or a size class.

>.|TRBV5-4|TRBD2|TRBJ2-1
TGTGCCAGCAGCATACTAGCGGGGGGTTCTCAAAACAATGAGCAGTTCTTC
CASSILAGGSQNNEQFF
>.|TRBV10-1|TRBD1|TRBJ2-7
TGCGCCAGCAGTTTCAACTTAGGGACAGTGGACGAGCAGTACTTC
CASSFNLGTVDEQYF
>.|TRBV18|.|TRBJ2-7
TGTGCCAGCTCACCAGAGTTTTCAGGGGACGAGCAGTACTTC
CASSPEFSGDEQYF
>.|TRBV27|TRBD1|TRBJ1-2
TGTGCCAGCAGTTTGCGACAGGGGATCTATGGCTACACCTTC
CASSLRQGIYGYTF
>.|TRBV11-2|.|TRBJ2-7
TGTGCCAGCAGCTTAACACCTCGGGGCCAGGGCGAGCAGTACTTC
CASSLTPRGQGEQYF
>.|TRBV10-1|.|TRBJ1-5
TGCGCCGGTCCTTTCCGGGAGCCCCAGCATTTT
CAGPFREPQHF
>.|TRBV4-3|.|TRBJ2-2
TGCGCCAGCAGCCCAGGGCGGCCAGGGGAGCTGTTTTTT
CASSPGRPGELFF
>few|TRBV30|.|TRBJ1-1
TGTGCCTGGGTGGGGGAAATGAACACTGAAGCTTTCTTT
CAWVGEMNTEAFF
>.|TRBV19|TRBD1|TRBJ2-5
TGTGCCAGTAGTATAAACAGGGGGCGGGAGACCCAGTACTTC
CASSINRGRETQYF
>.|TRBV15|TRBD2|TRBJ2-1
TGTGCCACCAGCAGAGATGAGGGACTAGCGGGAGGCTACAATGAGCAGTTCTTC
CATSRDEGLAGGYNEQFF
>.|TRBV27|.|TRBJ1-2
TGTGCCAGCAGGTTTCGACAGTCTAACTATGGCTACACCTTC
CASRFRQSNYGYTF
>.|TRBV11-2|TRBD2|TRBJ2-2
TGTGCCAGCAGCTTTTCTAGCGGGAGGGTGGTCACCGGGGAGCTGTTTTTT
CASSFSSGRVVTGELFF
>.|TRBV30|.|TRBJ2-3
TGTGCCTGGAGTAGCGGGAGCACAGATACGCAGTATTTT
CAWSSGSTDTQYF
>.|TRBV19|TRBD1|TRBJ1-1
TGTGCCAGTAGCAGGGGACAGGGGAACACTGAAGCTTTCTTT
CASSRGQGNTEAFF
>few|TRBV6-1|.|TRBJ1-2
TGTGCCAGCACCCCTACGGACGGATATGGCTACACCTTC
CASTPTDGYGYTF
>.|TRBV10-3|.|TRBJ1-5
TGTGCCACTAGGGAATCGGGGGGTCAGCCCCAGCATTTT
CATRESGGQPQHF
>.|TRBV19|.|TRBJ1-1
TGTGCCAGTAGTATCAACAGGGAGGGGGGAGCTTTCTTT
CASSINREGGAFF
>once|TRBV2|TRBD1|TRBJ1-1
TGTGCCAGCAAGGGACAGATGAACACTGAAGCTTTCTTT
CASKGQMNTEAFF
>once|TRBV2|TRBD1|TRBJ2-7
TGTGCCAGCAGTAGGGACAGGGACGAGCAGTACTTC
CASSRDRDEQYF
>.|TRBV28|TRBD1|TRBJ1-6
TGTGCCAGCAGTGGTCAGGGGGCGGGTAATTCACCCCTCCACTTT
CASSGQGAGNSPLHF
>.|TRBV5-1|.|TRBJ1-4
TGCGCCAGCAGCCCCCGGGGGGGGGCGGAAAAACTGTTTTTT
CASSPRGGAEKLFF
>.|TRBV2|TRBD1|TRBJ2-6
TGTGCCAGCAAAGAAAGCAGGGGGTCCAACGTCCTGACTTTC
CASKESRGSNVLTF
>.|TRBV9|TRBD2|TRBJ2-1
TGTGCCAGCAGCGTAGACGGGGGGGCCAATGAGCAGTTCTTC
CASSVDGGANEQFF
>.|TRBV30|.|TRBJ1-5
TGTGCCTGGAGTGGGAGTTTTAGCAATCAGCCCCAGCATTTT
CAWSGSFSNQPQHF
>.|TRBV30|.|TRBJ1-2
TGTGCCTGGAAGGACCGATACTATGGCTACACCTTC
CAWKDRYYGYTF
>.|TRBV5-1|.|TRBJ2-4
TGCGCCAGCAGCCCCTCGGGTGGGGGAGTGGGAAACATTCAGTACTTC
CASSPSGGGVGNIQYF
>.|TRBV6-1|TRBD2|TRBJ2-5
TGTGCCAGCAGTGAAGAAGCGGGGGGGAGTGGAGAGACCCAGTACTTC
CASSEEAGGSGETQYF
>.|TRBV7-2|.|TRBJ2-7
TGTGCCAGCAGCTTAGGGGACGGCTCCTACGAGCAGTACTTC
CASSLGDGSYEQYF
>.|TRBV6-6|.|TRBJ2-7
TGTGCCAGCAGTTCCCTATCTCGGCAGCCTAGGGACGAGCAGTACTTC
CASSSLSRQPRDEQYF
>.|TRBV29-1|TRBD2|TRBJ2-7
TGCAGCGTTATCAGCGGGAGCCGCTACGAGCAGTACTTC
CSVISGSRYEQYF
>.|TRBV5-4|TRBD1|TRBJ2-1
TGTGCCAGCAGCGAAGCCCACAGGGGGCTAAACAATGAGCAGTTCTTC
CASSEAHRGLNNEQFF